What follows describes a single T cell receptor beta chain. Antigen specificity is unknown. Graves' hyperthyroidism qualified as stable when ophthalmopathy did not progress within 18 months. The data were obtained in a study of T cells in Graves' hyperthyroidism and ophthalmopathy. The study, taken as a whole, reports: Most expanded thyroid clonotypes above 0.001 recurred in blood. The model predicted ophthalmopathy a median approximately 6 months before onset.

Trimming shortened V by 0 bases and J by 5 bases, and 7 bases separated the two germline ends. Germline CDR1 reads LNHNV; CDR2 reads YYDKDF (reference sequence). The CDR3 sequence is 13 residues long. Amplification yielded TCR beta CDR3 regions, with RNA transcripts as the source. First-round RT-PCR with HTBI primers amplified the TCR CDR3 region. TCRdb reprocessed the multiplex PCR reads with MiXCR, giving one entry per CDR3 protein. The table lists hundreds of thousands of distinct CDR3 sequences, around 38% of them singletons. The rearrangement links TRBV15 to TRBJ1-1, with a weak D call TRBD1 (5 bases). Sequenced input: blood. The origin of this receptor is a man between 18 and 29 years old with Graves' hyperthyroidism. Here the CDR3 DNA reads TGTGCCACCAGCAGAGACCGACAGACTGAAGCTTTCTTT. It specifies CATSRDRQTEAFF.